These 5 T cell receptor beta chains came from one sample sequenced in a study of Ad26.COV2.S vaccination and SARS-CoV-2 variants. Treatment of the sample: about 20 received Ad26.COV2.S at low or high dose, single or two shots; about 5 received placebo; per-sample allocation not given. Sampling happened 63 days after the first vaccine or placebo injection. Data came from immunoSEQ multiplex PCR; TCRdb stores just in-frame clones and leaves some out. The sample yields hundreds of thousands of clones, 80% to 90% seen once. Sequencing was performed on peripheral blood, taken in a trial of Ad26.COV2.S vaccine versus placebo. The receptors come from a person between 18 and 59 years old who received the Ad26.COV2.S COVID-19 vaccine or a placebo.

V and J are TRBV7-2 and TRBJ1-3; a weak D match, TRBD1 (6 bases). V was cut by 5 bases and J by 11 bases, with 16 bases left in between. This CDR3 spans 13 amino acids. Per germline, CDR1 SGHTA and CDR2 FQGNSA. The DNA of the CDR3 is TGTGCCAGCAGCCCCGGGGGCGCCACCCCCATATATTTT. It yields the protein CASSPGGATPIYF.

This sequence joins TRBV7-2 and TRBJ1-6; D is uncertain. V was trimmed by 0 bases and J by 8 bases, leaving 5 bases between them. Per the germline V gene, CDR1 is SGHTA and CDR2 is FQGNSA. CDR3 length: 13 residues. CDR3 protein: CASSLARDSPLHF. The DNA for the CDR3 is TGTGCCAGCAGCTTAGCAAGGGATTCACCCCTCCACTTT. Based on the CDR3 plus reference TRBV7-2 and TRBJ1-6, the full variable domain is GAGVSQSPSNKVTEKGKDVELRCDPISGHTALYWYRQSLGQGLEFLIYFQGNSAPDKSGLPSDRFSAERTGGSVSTLTIQRTQQEDSAVYLCASSLARDSPLHFGNGTRLTVT.

J is TRBJ1-6 and V is TRBV24-1; D uncertain. Germline CDR1 is KGHDR and CDR2 is SFDVKD. The length of the CDR3 is 12 residues. Trimming took off 3 bases at V and 9 bases at J, with 5 bases between the two ends. The CDR3: CATSDPGSPLHF. Here the CDR3 DNA reads TGTGCCACCAGTGATCCAGGTTCACCCCTCCACTTT.

The gene calls are TRBV6-5 and TRBJ2-2; a possible D gene is TRBD2 (6 bases). The CDR3 has 13 amino acids. Per germline, CDR1 MNHEY and CDR2 SVGAGI. V gave up 7 bases and J gave up 2 bases, with 8 bases separating them. The CDR3 sequence: CASTGVNTGELFF. The CDR3 nucleotides read TGTGCCAGCACGGGGGTCAACACCGGGGAGCTGTTTTTT.

The rearrangement uses TRBV2 and TRBJ2-7; tentatively, D is TRBD1 (6 bases). Germline CDR1 SNHLY, CDR2 FYNNEI. CDR3 length: 12 residues. V was clipped by 8 bases and J by 3 bases, with 11 bases between them. In DNA, the CDR3 is TGTGCCAGCGGTACAGGGTTCTACGAGCAGTACGTC. It translates to CASGTGFYEQYV.